This T cell receptor (beta chain) was retrieved from a study of vaccination and CD4 T cells after COVID-19. Turning to the study itself: Each participant underwent a two-dose regimen of either the BNT162b2 or the mRNA-1273 vaccine. Controls had a CEFX pool, an HIV-1 Nef pool, or no peptide added.

Treatment denoted: approximately nine-day PBMC culture with coronavirus spike peptide pools or control peptides (ViraFEST assay). Germline CDR1 reads SGHAT; CDR2 reads FQNNGV. The CDR3 length is 17 residues. V shed 6 bases and J shed 0 bases, with 18 bases lying between them. About this clonotype: Its antigen is unidentified.

Cultured CD4+ T cells had their DNA profiled by the Oncomine TCR Beta short-read assay. TCRdb re-called the PCR reads with MiXCR, one entry per CDR3 protein. The sample includes under 15,000 distinct CDR3 sequences, about 26% of them seen just once. The sample comprised cultured CD4+ T cells from blood. This TCR derives from a human donor with COVID-19. This sequence joins TRBV11-2 and TRBJ1-3; D is ambiguous. The CDR3: CASSLERVGSSGNTIYF. CDR3 in DNA: TGTGCCAGCAGTCTAGAGAGGGTCGGGAGCTCTGGAAACACCATATATTTT.